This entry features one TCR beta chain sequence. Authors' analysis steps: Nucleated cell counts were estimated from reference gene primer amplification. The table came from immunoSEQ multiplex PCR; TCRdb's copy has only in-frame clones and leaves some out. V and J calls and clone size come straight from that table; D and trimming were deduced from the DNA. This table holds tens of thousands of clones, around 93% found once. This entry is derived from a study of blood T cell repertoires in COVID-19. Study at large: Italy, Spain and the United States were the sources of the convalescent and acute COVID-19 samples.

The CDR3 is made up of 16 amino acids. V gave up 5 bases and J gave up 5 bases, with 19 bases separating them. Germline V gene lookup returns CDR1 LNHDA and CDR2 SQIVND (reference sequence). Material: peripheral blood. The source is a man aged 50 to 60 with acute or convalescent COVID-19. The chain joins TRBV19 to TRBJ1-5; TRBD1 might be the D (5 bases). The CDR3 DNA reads TGTGCCAGTAGTCACTCAGGGTTATCAGGATATCAGCCCCAGCATTTT. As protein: CASSHSGLSGYQPQHF.